This paragraph covers one T cell receptor beta chain sequence. The antigen is unknown. This sample was included in a study of T cell responses to AZD1222 COVID-19 vaccine. This table comes from immunoSEQ multiplex PCR, and its TCRdb copy is limited to in-frame clones, with some not included. The profile covers roughly 260,000 clones, with approximately 95% appearing a single time and approximately 0.52% taken by the ten largest. V was pared by 8 bases and J by 0 bases, with 10 bases between. Germline V gene sequence: CDR1 LGHDT, CDR2 YNNKEL (reference sequence). The CDR3 consists of 13 residues. Notes on the study in general: Two AZD1222 administrations were followed by greater Spike-specific TCR breadth and depth. Across the whole spike, CD4 TCRs peaked at regions 160-218 and 743-854. White British donors predominated, females outnumbered males, and clonal diversity was possibly underestimated.

The rearrangement links TRBV3-1 (or the pseudogene TRBV3-2) to TRBJ1-1; D not resolved. The sequence was obtained from an adult in good health. The input for sequencing was peripheral blood, taken on day 0 of AZD1222 vaccination. The CDR3 region has the DNA TGTGCCAGCTGTACCTCGGTGAACACTGAAGCTTTCTTT. Protein sequence: CASCTSVNTEAFF.